These 25 T cell receptor beta chains were sequenced from one sample in a study of blood T cells in healthy people across ages. The authors ran a second PCR of about 6 to 12 cycles using a sample-barcoded 5' primer and a J-beta primer mix. TCRdb used MiXCR to reprocess the 5' RACE reads, holding one entry per CDR3 protein. The profile shows about 1.4 million distinct CDR3 sequences, 59% of them singletons. What was sequenced was blood. These receptors were collected from a man aged 18 to 29 in good health.

This clonotype was recorded only once. At one end the junction does not follow the germline gene, possibly because of a read error. DNA for the CDR3: TGTGCCGGCAGTTTTATGAATTCTAATGAAAAACTGTTTTTT. Translating it yields CAGSFMNSNEKLFF. The V call is TRBV27, the J call TRBJ1-4; D not certain. This CDR3 has 14 amino acids. Germline V lookup: CDR1 MNHEY, CDR2 SMNVEV (reference sequence).

In this sample, this clonotype turned up a few times. The rearrangement uses TRBV29-1 and TRBJ2-7; D not resolved. Germline CDR1 SQVTM, CDR2 ANQGSEA. This CDR3 has 13 amino acids. V lost 5 bases and J 1 base, leaving 12 bases between the germline ends. The CDR3 is CSVPLGPSYEQYF. The DNA for the CDR3 is TGCAGCGTTCCTCTTGGGCCTTCCTACGAGCAGTACTTC.

V and J are TRBV20-1 and TRBJ2-7; TRBD1 agrees at 9 bases. J gave up 3 bases and V 4 bases, and 10 bases lay outside the gene matches. The CDR3 has 15 residues. Looked up from germline, CDR1 is DFQATT and CDR2 is SNEGSKA (reference sequence). CDR3 loop: CSAITTGTGFYEQYF. The CDR3 DNA follows: TGCAGTGCTATAACAACCGGGACAGGGTTCTACGAGCAGTACTTC.

This clonotype occurred a few times. V is TRBV20-1 and J is TRBJ2-7, with TRBD1 matching over 7 bases. The V and J ends lost 5 bases and 11 bases, in that order; junction bases with no gene match: 6. CDR3 length equals 10 residues. From germline, CDR1 is DFQATT and CDR2 SNEGSKA (reference sequence). The CDR3 region is CSAQGDREYF. DNA for the CDR3: TGCAGTGCTCAGGGGGACAGAGAGTACTTC.

This sequence joins TRBV11-2 and TRBJ2-3; tentatively, D is TRBD1 (6 bases). There are 16 residues in the CDR3. V was pared by 5 bases and J by 2 bases, with 17 bases between. Germline V gives CDR1 SGHAT, CDR2 FQNNGV. The CDR3 region is CASSPRLRDNTDTQYF. CDR3 DNA: TGTGCCAGCAGCCCACGACTCCGGGACAACACAGATACGCAGTATTTT. Full variable domain (missing parts from reference TRBV11-2 and TRBJ2-3): EAGVAQSPRYKIIEKRQSVAFWCNPISGHATLYWYQQILGQGPKLLIQFQNNGVVDDSQLPKDRFSAERLKGVDSTLKIQPAKLEDSAVYLCASSPRLRDNTDTQYFGPGTRLTVL.

This rearrangement joins TRBV6-6 to TRBJ2-7, with no clear D. The CDR3 consists of 12 residues. Germline V gives CDR1 MNHNY, CDR2 SVGAGI (reference sequence). V lost 2 bases and J lost 5, with 7 bases in between. As DNA, the CDR3 is TGTGCCAGCAGTTACCCCCCAGACGAGCAGTACTTC. This encodes CASSYPPDEQYF.

The sample holds one count of this clonotype. V gene TRBV7-9 combines with J gene TRBJ1-6; the D gene is possibly TRBD1 (5 bases). V was shortened by 8 bases and J by 10 bases, with 15 bases between the two germline ends. The CDR3 has 13 amino acids. Germline values: CDR1 SEHNR, CDR2 FQNEAQ (reference sequence). The CDR3 DNA sequence: TGTGCCAGCGGCCCTCGACAGAGATCACCCCTCCACTTT. This encodes CASGPRQRSPLHF.

J is TRBJ1-2 and V is TRBV20-1; D possibly corresponds to TRBD1 (5 bases). There are 15 residues in the CDR3. Germline V gene sequence: CDR1 DFQATT, CDR2 SNEGSKA (reference sequence). The V and J ends lost 0 bases and 8 bases respectively, with 19 bases between them. The CDR3: CSARDQKGIVSGYTF. The CDR3 DNA sequence: TGCAGTGCTAGAGATCAGAAGGGGATCGTTTCGGGCTACACCTTC.

This clonotype has ten or more counts. The chain uses TRBV11-2 and TRBJ1-3, with D unresolved. This CDR3 is built from 14 residues. The germline V gene encodes CDR1 SGHAT and CDR2 FQNNGV. The V end was cut by 5 bases, the J end by 0 bases, with 8 bases between. The CDR3 region has the DNA TGTGCCAGCAGCACGATGGCCTCTGGAAACACCATATATTTT. Amino acids: CASSTMASGNTIYF.

This clonotype appeared once. The rearrangement joins TRBV6-5 to TRBJ1-1; D is perhaps TRBD1 (6 bases). CDR1 MNHEY and CDR2 SVGAGI come from the germline V gene. The length of the CDR3 is 15 residues. V shed 6 bases and J shed 4 bases, with 18 bases lying between them. CDR3 in amino acids: CASSPGQRPSTEAFF. CDR3 bases: TGTGCCAGCAGCCCGGGACAACGCCCTAGCACTGAAGCTTTCTTT.

The chain uses TRBV7-2 and TRBJ2-3; D may correspond to TRBD1 or TRBD2 (5 bases each). The CDR3 extends over 16 amino acids. Germline values: CDR1 SGHTA, CDR2 FQGNSA. Trimming took 4 bases from V and 5 from J, leaving 19 bases between them. CDR3 sequence: CASSSPGTGIGDTQYF. In nucleotides, the CDR3 is TGTGCCAGCAGCTCCCCCGGGACGGGAATAGGAGATACGCAGTATTTT.

The V and J genes are TRBV28 and TRBJ1-2; 8 bases are shared with TRBD1. The CDR3 spans 14 residues. Germline V lookup: CDR1 MDHEN, CDR2 SYDVKM. V lost 6 bases and J lost 8; bases outside the gene matches: 11. The CDR3 sequence is CASRIPDRAGGYTF. In nucleotides, the CDR3 is TGTGCCAGCAGGATTCCGGACAGGGCTGGCGGCTACACCTTC.

This clonotype appeared a single time. This could be a read error, since a much larger clone is one nucleotide away. The chain carries TRBV6-2 or TRBV6-3 and TRBJ2-7; D unresolved. The germline V gene has CDR1 MNHEY and CDR2 SVGEGT. The CDR3 length is 13 residues. Trimming removed 10 bases at V and 5 bases at J, with 18 bases between. The CDR3: CANTDSGYHEQYF. The CDR3 bases are TGTGCCAACACTGACTCGGGCTATCACGAGCAGTACTTC.

The J gene is TRBJ1-2, the V gene TRBV27; D is perhaps TRBD1 (5 bases). CDR3 length equals 16 residues. Deletions cut 2 bases from V and 3 bases from J, with 16 bases between. CDR1 is MNHEY and CDR2 is SMNVEV in the germline V gene (reference sequence). This chain's CDR3 is CASSLGVGGYDYGYTF. For the CDR3, the DNA is TGTGCCAGCAGTTTAGGTGTGGGGGGGTATGACTATGGCTACACCTTC.

The V call is TRBV7-8, the J call TRBJ2-3; D call uncertain. V was cut by 2 bases and J by 2 bases, with 14 bases left in between. CDR1 is SGHVS and CDR2 is FQNEAQ in the germline V gene. This CDR3 region has 16 residues. CDR3 loop: CASSLSVAPLTDTQYF. CDR3 coding DNA: TGTGCCAGCAGCTTATCGGTCGCCCCTCTCACAGATACGCAGTATTTT.

V gene TRBV20-1 combines with J gene TRBJ1-2; 8 bases match TRBD1. V dropped 0 bases and J dropped 4; count of bases not matched to a gene: 7. The CDR3 is 15 amino acids. CDR1 is DFQATT, CDR2 SNEGSKA, per germline (reference sequence). The DNA of the CDR3 is TGCAGTGCTAGAGATCCGACAGGGGTATCCTATGGCTACACCTTC. Residues: CSARDPTGVSYGYTF.

The chain links TRBV7-6 to TRBJ2-2, with D perhaps TRBD2 (5 bases). The CDR3 has 16 residues. V gave up 1 base and J gave up 0 bases, with 9 bases separating them. In germline, CDR1 is SGHVS, CDR2 FNYEAQ. CDR3 DNA: TGTGCCAGCAGCTTAGATCGAGCGGCGAACACCGGGGAGCTGTTTTTT. It yields the protein CASSLDRAANTGELFF.

The CDR3 region is CASSHRRLPGSYEQYF. DNA of the CDR3: TGTGCCAGCTCCCATAGACGACTACCAGGGTCCTACGAGCAGTACTTC. This chain links TRBV12-3 or TRBV12-4 with TRBJ2-7; D may match TRBD1 or TRBD2 (5 bases each). Trimming shortened V by 8 bases and J by 1 base, and 21 bases separated the two germline ends. CDR3 length: 16 amino acids.

In this sample, this clonotype turned up a few times. The genes are TRBV25-1 and TRBJ2-1; 9 bases map to TRBD1. CDR3 size: 16 residues. With V trimmed by 4 bases and J by 9 bases, 13 bases remained unmatched. Germline-derived CDR1 and CDR2 are MGHDK and SYGVNS. CDR3 coding DNA: TGTGCCAGCAGTGTCCCGGGACAGGGAAGGGTAGGTGAGCAGTTCTTC. It encodes CASSVPGQGRVGEQFF. Looking up the rest from reference TRBV25-1 and TRBJ2-1 gives the full variable domain: EADIYQTPRYLVIGTGKKITLECSQTMGHDKMYWYQQDPGMELHLIHYSYGVNSTEKGDLSSESTVSRIRTEHFPLTLESARPSHTSQYLCASSVPGQGRVGEQFFGPGTRLTVL.

This chain connects TRBV2 to TRBJ2-1; D is perhaps TRBD1 or TRBD2 (5 bases each). CDR3 length: 16 residues. Germline CDR1 SNHLY, CDR2 FYNNEI. The V gene lost 6 bases and the J gene lost 10 bases, with 25 bases spanning the gap. CDR3 bases: TGTGCCAGCAGATTAAGAGCGAGGGGAGACAAGGGGGAGCAGTTCTTC. Amino acids: CASRLRARGDKGEQFF.

This sequence joins TRBV28 and TRBJ1-5; a weak D match, TRBD1 (5 bases). The CDR3 consists of 15 residues. Trimming removed 6 bases from V and 7 bases from J, with 19 bases in between. Germline lookup yields CDR1 MDHEN and CDR2 SYDVKM. The CDR3 reads CASRITPGGEQPQHF. Here the CDR3 DNA reads TGTGCCAGCAGAATCACTCCGGGAGGGGAGCAGCCCCAGCATTTT.

The CDR3 DNA reads as TGTGCCAGCAGCCAGGATTGGCGGGGACTAGTTCCCTACGAGCAGTACTTC. This translates into CASSQDWRGLVPYEQYF. The chain links TRBV14 to TRBJ2-7; 8 bases line up with TRBD2. The CDR3 contains 17 residues. V lost 3 bases and J lost 2; bases outside the gene matches: 12. Germline V gene sequence: CDR1 SGHDN, CDR2 FVKESK.

V gene TRBV9 combines with J gene TRBJ2-7; D gene unclear. With the DNA end fitting TRBJ2-5 better, the J assignment may be wrong. Germline V gene data show CDR1 as SGDLS and CDR2 as YYNGEE. The CDR3 sequence is 14 residues long. The CDR3 spells CASSDPGADETQYF. The CDR3 DNA sequence: TGTGCCAGCAGCGACCCAGGCGCAGATGAGACCCAGTACTTC.

J is TRBJ2-5 and V is TRBV7-9; D gene unclear. Germline values: CDR1 SEHNR, CDR2 FQNEAQ (reference sequence). Trimming removed 4 bases from V and 5 bases from J, with 11 bases in between. The CDR3 runs to 13 residues. This chain's CDR3 is CASSYMDGETQYF. The CDR3 nucleotides read TGTGCCAGCAGCTACATGGATGGGGAGACCCAGTACTTC.

In this sample, this clonotype turned up many times. The chain links TRBV12-3 or TRBV12-4 to TRBJ2-7; tentative D call: TRBD1 (5 bases). The CDR3 totals 14 residues. V lost 6 bases and J 2 bases, leaving 14 bases between the germline ends. CDR3 coding DNA: TGTGCCAGCAGCCCTGGACAAGGGCCCTACGAGCAGTACTTC. This gives the protein CASSPGQGPYEQYF.